This TCR beta chain was profiled in a study of CD8+CD57+ T cells in acquired aplastic anemia. For CDR3 and TCR beta VDJ profiling, genomic DNA was the template used. Each CDR3 protein is one row after TCRdb ran MiXCR on the reads. This table has about 470,000 distinct CDR3 sequences, roughly a third appearing once. There are 15 residues in the CDR3. With 5 bases removed from V and 7 bases from J, the gap between germline ends came to 15 bases. Germline lookup yields CDR1 SEHNR and CDR2 FQNEAQ (reference sequence). Those patients picked for sequencing had displayed CD8+CD57+ cell expansion on flow cytometry.

What was sequenced was sorted CD4+, CD8+, or CD8+CD57+ T cells (not recorded which) from PBMCs. This TCR was recovered from a human donor with aplastic anemia. This chain connects TRBV7-9 to TRBJ1-6; D unresolved. In nucleotides, the CDR3 is TGTGCCAGCAGCCCGGGGAGTGTGTTAAATTCACCCCTCCACTTT. It specifies CASSPGSVLNSPLHF.